Presented here are 4 T cell receptor beta chains from one specimen sequenced in a study of shared T cell receptors in the human thymus. The protocol was immunoSEQ multiplex PCR, while the TCRdb copy is restricted to in-frame clones and leaves out a portion. The table shows roughly 410,000 clones, with more than 85% occurring only once. The material sequenced was thymocytes. These receptors all come from a human donor.

The V call is TRBV4-3, the J call TRBJ2-2, with TRBD2 identical over 9 bases. The CDR3 loop spans 16 amino acids. Germline trimming cut 3 bases from V and 5 bases from J; bases unmatched to any gene: 7. CDR1 is LGHNA and CDR2 is YSLEER in the germline V gene. The CDR3 DNA follows: TGCGCCAGCAGCCAGTTTAGCGGGAGCGGGACCGGGGAGCTGTTTTTT. This codes for CASSQFSGSGTGELFF.

The chain uses TRBV28 and TRBJ1-5; D is ambiguous. The CDR3 contains 14 residues. The V gene's germline CDR1 is MDHEN and CDR2 SYDVKM. Trimming stripped 0 bases from V and 1 base from J, with 4 bases between. CDR3 sequence: CASSLWGSNQPQHF. CDR3 DNA sequence: TGTGCCAGCAGTTTATGGGGAAGCAATCAGCCCCAGCATTTT.

The rearrangement links TRBV27 to TRBJ1-1; 9 positions agree with TRBD1. Germline V lookup: CDR1 MNHEY, CDR2 SMNVEV (reference sequence). The CDR3 spans 16 residues. The V segment lost 3 bases and the J segment 5 bases; nucleotides outside the gene matches: 10. The CDR3, as DNA: TGTGCCAGCAGTTTGGTGGGGGGACAGGGAAGGACTGAAGCTTTCTTT. Translating it yields CASSLVGGQGRTEAFF.

Here the CDR3 DNA reads TGTGCCAGCACCCCTGCTAACACCGGGGAGCTGTTTTTT. Amino acid sequence: CASTPANTGELFF. The J gene is TRBJ2-2, the V gene TRBV6-1, with D hard to call. Looked up from germline, CDR1 is MNHNS and CDR2 is SASEGT. Trimming took off 7 bases at V and 2 bases at J, with 8 bases between the two ends. CDR3 size: 13 residues.